This is a list of T cell receptor beta chains from one sample in a study of blood T cell repertoires in COVID-19. Assay: immunoSEQ multiplex PCR; the TCRdb copy retains only in-frame clones and omits some. The data hold 60,000 to 90,000 clones, with roughly 70% observed a single time. The sample consisted of peripheral blood. These TCRs come from a human donor with acute or convalescent COVID-19. The donor label of this sample is uncertain. Each CDR3 is given with its conserved first and last residue. A D gene is named only where the DNA matches it firmly. Not every row has a clone size; where given, it reads once, few, many or a size class.

size,D,V,J,CDR3,DNA
few,TRBD2,TRBV7-9,TRBJ2-7,CASSLRPRVDVAGISEQYF,TGTGCCAGCAGCTTAAGGCCACGGGTGGATGTAGCGGGGATAAGCGAGCAGTACTTC
-,-,TRBV5-1,TRBJ2-1,CASSLRQDYNEQFF,TGCGCCAGCAGCTTGAGACAGGACTACAATGAGCAGTTCTTC
few,-,TRBV28,TRBJ2-3,CASSSLGEDSTDTQYF,TGTGCCAGCAGTTCCTTAGGGGAGGACAGCACAGATACGCAGTATTTT
-,-,TRBV7-8,TRBJ1-1,CASSLAKRGPRGAEAFF,TGTGCCAGCAGCTTAGCAAAAAGGGGACCCCGCGGGGCTGAAGCTTTCTTT
few,-,TRBV5-1,TRBJ1-1,CASSPLIGGTEAFF,TGCGCCAGCAGCCCCTTGATCGGGGGCACTGAAGCTTTCTTT
-,TRBD2,TRBV5-4,TRBJ2-5,CASSLLARLAGPQETQYF,TGTGCCAGCAGCCTGCTTGCGCGACTAGCGGGCCCACAAGAGACCCAGTACTTC
-,TRBD2,TRBV6-6,TRBJ2-7,CASSYSLAGGEQYF,TGTGCCAGCAGTTACTCCCTAGCGGGGGGCGAGCAGTACTTC
-,TRBD2,TRBV7-2,TRBJ2-1,CASSLEAGGYNEQFF,TGTGCCAGCAGCTTAGAAGCGGGAGGGTACAATGAGCAGTTCTTC
many,TRBD1,TRBV5-8,TRBJ2-5,CASSLAGQGGETQYF,TGTGCCAGCAGCTTGGCGGGACAGGGTGGGGAGACCCAGTACTTC
few,-,TRBV11-1,TRBJ2-3,CASSQAGTYLTDTQYF,TGTGCCAGCAGTCAAGCCGGGACATATCTCACAGATACGCAGTATTTT
-,TRBD1,TRBV5-1,TRBJ1-1,CASRGQLNTEAFF,TGCGCCAGCAGGGGACAGCTGAACACTGAAGCTTTCTTT
-,-,TRBV7-6,TRBJ2-5,CASRALGGTQYF,TGTGCCAGCAGGGCGCTAGGGGGGACCCAGTACTTC
few,-,TRBV28,TRBJ1-2,CASTGPGLYGYTF,TGTGCCAGTACGGGGCCGGGACTCTATGGCTACACCTTC
-,-,TRBV9,TRBJ2-3,CASSPRASEDTQYF,TGTGCCAGCAGCCCCCGGGCTAGCGAAGATACGCAGTATTTT
-,TRBD2,TRBV9,TRBJ2-1,CASSKGLAGEQFF,TGTGCCAGCAGCAAGGGACTAGCGGGCGAGCAGTTCTTC
-,TRBD1,TRBV6-2/TRBV6-3,TRBJ2-1,CASSYSTGGANNEQFF,TGTGCCAGCAGTTACAGTACAGGGGGCGCAAACAATGAGCAGTTCTTC
-,TRBD1,TRBV11-1,TRBJ2-3,CASSPRQGVATDTQYF,TGTGCCAGCAGCCCCCGACAGGGGGTTGCGACAGATACGCAGTATTTT
-,-,TRBV7-8,TRBJ1-1,CASSPRSDTEAFF,TGTGCCAGCAGCCCCAGGTCGGACACTGAAGCTTTCTTT
few,-,TRBV9,TRBJ1-1,CASSVDLLNTEAFF,TGTGCCAGCAGCGTAGACCTATTGAACACTGAAGCTTTCTTT
few,-,TRBV5-1,TRBJ1-4,CASSLIWGQGEKLFF,TGCGCCAGCAGCTTGATCTGGGGGCAGGGTGAAAAACTGTTTTTT
-,-,TRBV11-2,TRBJ1-1,CASSFKGGGNTEAFF,TGTGCCAGCAGCTTTAAAGGGGGGGGGAACACTGAAGCTTTCTTT
-,TRBD2,TRBV24-1,TRBJ2-3,CATKSSGRRADTQYF,TGTGCCACCAAGAGTAGCGGGAGGCGGGCAGATACGCAGTATTTT
-,-,TRBV5-4,TRBJ2-5,CASSLTGAETQYF,TGTGCCAGCAGCCTGACAGGTGCGGAGACCCAGTACTTC
few,TRBD2,TRBV19,TRBJ2-2,CASSRGLAGDTGELFF,TGTGCCAGTAGTAGGGGACTAGCGGGGGACACCGGGGAGCTGTTTTTT
-,-,TRBV18,TRBJ1-3,CASSRDTSSGNTIYF,TGTGCCAGCTCACGTGACACGTCCTCTGGAAACACCATATATTTT
-,TRBD2,TRBV25-1,TRBJ2-7,CASSPSGRNEQYF,TGTGCCAGCAGTCCCAGCGGGAGAAACGAGCAGTACTTC
-,-,TRBV6-6,TRBJ1-3,CASDTRSGNTIYF,TGTGCCAGCGACACACGCTCTGGAAACACCATATATTTT
-,-,TRBV7-3,TRBJ2-6,CASQGSGANVLTF,TGTGCCAGCCAGGGCTCTGGGGCCAACGTCCTGACTTTC
-,-,TRBV12-3/TRBV12-4,TRBJ1-1,CASSKTPNTEAFF,TGTGCCAGCAGCAAAACACCGAACACTGAAGCTTTCTTT
-,-,TRBV28,TRBJ1-5,CASSPAKGWDQPQHF,TGTGCCAGCAGCCCTGCGAAGGGGTGGGATCAGCCCCAGCATTTT
-,TRBD1,TRBV7-2,TRBJ1-3,CASSLWPGGGNTIYF,TGTGCCAGCAGCTTATGGCCAGGGGGAGGAAACACCATATATTTT
-,-,TRBV2,TRBJ2-2,CASSARTPNTGELFF,TGTGCCAGCAGTGCACGGACACCGAACACCGGGGAGCTGTTTTTT
-,-,TRBV28,TRBJ1-5,CASSRSADRYSNQPQHF,TGTGCCAGCAGCCGATCCGCAGACAGGTATAGCAATCAGCCCCAGCATTTT
few,-,TRBV30,TRBJ1-1,CAWSVSGNGEAFF,TGTGCCTGGAGTGTATCAGGTAACGGTGAAGCTTTCTTT
-,TRBD2,TRBV28,TRBJ2-7,CASSPRGAGAVSYEQYF,TGTGCCAGCAGTCCCCGGGGAGCGGGAGCCGTCTCCTACGAGCAGTACTTC
-,-,TRBV4-1,TRBJ2-2,CASSQRVQGGNTGELFF,TGCGCCAGCAGCCAAAGGGTACAGGGCGGGAACACCGGGGAGCTGTTTTTT